Below, 23 T cell receptor beta chains from the same sample are listed, as sequenced in a study of type 1 regulatory T cells. Study-level findings and limits: Compared with non-type 1 regulatory T cells, type 1 regulatory T cells showed a more restricted TCR repertoire.

Their antigens are not known. TCRdb re-derived calls from the reads in MiXCR, one entry per CDR3 protein. The profile covers fewer than 80,000 distinct CDR3 sequences, with about 20% appearing a single time and roughly 8.3% taken by the ten largest. The sample taken for sequencing was cultured type 1 regulatory T (Tr1) cells, either the whole culture or a sorted fraction (not recorded which). These receptors all stem from a human donor in good health.

The V gene is TRBV18, the J gene TRBJ2-1; D is perhaps TRBD1 (6 bases). The CDR3 is 13 residues long. Per germline, CDR1 KGHSH and CDR2 LQKENI. Trimming removed 6 bases from V and 10 bases from J, with 16 bases in between. The chain's CDR3 is CASSVILDREQFF. The CDR3 bases are TGTGCCAGCTCCGTCATACTAGACAGGGAGCAGTTCTTC.

The chain combines TRBV7-3 with TRBJ2-3; no definite D call. Per germline, CDR1 SGHTA and CDR2 FQGTGA. V gave up 3 bases and J gave up 1 base, with 11 bases separating them. CDR3 length equals 15 residues. CDR3 nucleotides: TGTGCCAGCAGCTTTGGACCCGCGGGCACAGATACGCAGTATTTT. It encodes CASSFGPAGTDTQYF. The complete variable domain, with remaining parts taken from reference TRBV7-3 and TRBJ2-3, reads GAGVSQTPSNKVTEKGKYVELRCDPISGHTALYWYRQSLGQGPEFLIYFQGTGAADDSGLPNDRFFAVRPEGSVSTLKIQRTERGDSAVYLCASSFGPAGTDTQYFGPGTRLTVL.

This clonotype appeared a few times. The rearrangement links TRBV20-1 to TRBJ2-7, with a possible D match to TRBD1 (6 bases). Trimming took 4 bases from V and 2 from J, leaving 12 bases between them. Germline CDR1 reads DFQATT; CDR2 reads SNEGSKA (reference sequence). The CDR3 spans 13 residues. CDR3 bases: TGCAGTGCTACCGGAACAGGGACCTACGAGCAGTACTTC. It translates to CSATGTGTYEQYF.

This sequence joins TRBV7-2 and TRBJ2-3; possibly TRBD2 for D (6 bases). The CDR3 is 12 amino acids. CDR1 is SGHTA and CDR2 is FQGNSA in the germline V gene. Trimming left V 4 bases short and J 7 bases short, with 9 bases between. In nucleotides, the CDR3 is TGTGCCAGCAGCTGGGGACTTAATACGCAGTATTTT. Amino acid sequence: CASSWGLNTQYF.

At least ten counts were recorded for this clonotype. The chain combines TRBV5-1 with TRBJ2-1; 7 positions agree with TRBD2. Germline CDR1 SGHRS, CDR2 YFSETQ. The CDR3 sequence is 15 residues long. Trimming took 7 bases from V and 8 from J; bases not matched to a gene: 15. CDR3 loop: CASRRRAGEVYEQFF. The CDR3 DNA reads TGCGCCAGCCGTAGACGGGCGGGAGAAGTCTATGAGCAGTTCTTC.

This rearrangement joins TRBV18 to TRBJ2-1, with D perhaps TRBD1 (6 bases). Germline-derived CDR1 and CDR2 are KGHSH and LQKENI. Trimming removed 1 base at V and 8 bases at J, with 18 bases between. This CDR3 is 16 amino acids long. Written as DNA, the CDR3 is TGTGCCAGCTCACCACGTGGCAGAGGGGGATCCGATGAGCAGTTCTTC. Translation: CASSPRGRGGSDEQFF.

This clonotype was detected a few times. The chain carries TRBV12-3 or TRBV12-4 and TRBJ2-3, with D uncertain. With 7 bases removed from V and 5 bases from J, the gap between germline ends came to 13 bases. There are 13 residues in the CDR3. CDR3 bases: TGTGCCAGCATCGGGTGGAAGGGAGATACGCAGTATTTT. Its translation: CASIGWKGDTQYF.

The V and J genes are TRBV12-3 or TRBV12-4 and TRBJ2-5, with D possibly TRBD1 on 6 matching bases. Trimming stripped 6 bases from V and 4 bases from J, with 12 bases between. The CDR3 has 13 residues. CDR3: CASRSTGLETQYF. CDR3 nucleotide sequence: TGTGCCAGCAGGTCAACAGGGTTAGAGACCCAGTACTTC.

The chain links TRBV5-1 to TRBJ2-4; D gene unclear. V gave up 0 bases and J gave up 5 bases, with 9 bases separating them. Germline V gene sequence: CDR1 SGHRS, CDR2 YFSETQ. The CDR3 has 14 amino acids. The CDR3 sequence: CASSLGLYENIQYF. The CDR3 bases are TGCGCCAGCAGCTTGGGACTTTACGAAAACATTCAGTACTTC.

The chain couples TRBV6-5 to TRBJ2-2; unclear D gene. CDR1 is MNHEY, CDR2 SVGAGI, per germline. The CDR3 has 14 amino acids. V was cut by 2 bases and J by 2 bases, with 6 bases left in between. CDR3 loop: CASSYNRNTGELFF. The CDR3 coding sequence is TGTGCCAGCAGTTACAACAGAAACACCGGGGAGCTGTTTTTT.

The chain recombines TRBV29-1 with TRBJ1-2, with D tentatively TRBD1 (5 bases). This CDR3 region has 15 residues. Trimming took off 4 bases at V and 4 bases at J, with 19 bases between the two ends. Germline V gene lookup returns CDR1 SQVTM and CDR2 ANQGSEA. The CDR3 is CSVVRVGQGGYGYTF. The CDR3 coding sequence is TGCAGCGTTGTCCGGGTGGGTCAGGGAGGCTATGGCTACACCTTC.

In its sample, this clonotype was seen a few times. The chain employs TRBV7-3 and TRBJ2-3, with 7 bases that match TRBD2. There are 15 residues in the CDR3. Losses at the gene ends were 5 bases for V and 2 bases for J; bases not matched to a gene: 7. Germline assignment: CDR1 SGHTA and CDR2 FQGTGA. CDR3 in amino acids: CASSRSGLPTDTQYF. Here the CDR3 DNA reads TGTGCCAGCAGCCGTAGCGGGCTCCCCACAGATACGCAGTATTTT.

This clonotype was counted a few times. The rearrangement links TRBV19 to TRBJ1-5, with 10 positions matching TRBD1. Germline trimming cut 5 bases from V and 6 bases from J; bases unmatched to any gene: 7. This CDR3 has 15 residues. Per germline, CDR1 LNHDA and CDR2 SQIVND (reference sequence). The DNA for the CDR3 is TGTGCCAGTAGTCACGGGACAGGGGAGGCTCAGCCCCAGCATTTT. It is translated as CASSHGTGEAQPQHF.

V and J are TRBV6-1 and TRBJ1-1; D not certain. Germline assignment: CDR1 MNHNS and CDR2 SASEGT. This CDR3 region has 11 residues. V lost 8 bases and J lost 1, with 5 bases in between. The CDR3 bases are TGTGCCAGCCAAGGGAACACTGAAGCTTTCTTT. This translates into CASQGNTEAFF.

This clonotype was observed at least ten times. V usage is TRBV12-3 or TRBV12-4 and J usage is TRBJ1-1; D gene unclear. The length of the CDR3 is 14 residues. Trimming stripped 3 bases from V and 1 base from J, with 9 bases between. The CDR3 bases are TGTGCCAGCAGTTTGGGATTGGAGAACACTGAAGCTTTCTTT. It specifies CASSLGLENTEAFF.

V usage is TRBV5-1 and J usage is TRBJ1-5; tentatively, D is TRBD1 (5 bases). Trimming took 4 bases from V and 5 from J, leaving 13 bases between them. The length of the CDR3 is 14 residues. Germline loops: CDR1 SGHRS, CDR2 YFSETQ. The CDR3 DNA is TGCGCCAGCAGCCACGGGGGTCTTGATCAGCCCCAGCATTTT. Amino acids: CASSHGGLDQPQHF.

The chain links TRBV5-1 to TRBJ2-7; TRBD2 matches 7 bases. V trimming: 4 bases; J trimming: 0 bases; junction bases outside the gene matches: 4. Germline lookup yields CDR1 SGHRS and CDR2 YFSETQ. CDR3 size: 14 residues. CDR3 amino acids: CASSRAGSSYEQYF. The CDR3 nucleotides read TGCGCCAGCAGCCGAGCGGGGAGCTCCTACGAGCAGTACTTC.

This chain joins TRBV7-6 and TRBJ1-6; D perhaps matches TRBD1 (6 bases). Germline V gene data show CDR1 as SGHVS and CDR2 as FNYEAQ. CDR3 length: 15 amino acids. V was trimmed by 5 bases and J by 14 bases, leaving 22 bases between them. The CDR3 here is CASSMTGTPLTALHF. Written as DNA, the CDR3 is TGTGCCAGCAGCATGACCGGGACACCACTGACGGCCCTCCACTTT.

A note on this clonotype: The conserved closing phenylalanine or tryptophan is absent in this CDR3, likely reflecting a read error. The chain is built from TRBV7-9 and TRBJ2-3; 9 bases are shared with TRBD1. Germline values: CDR1 SEHNR, CDR2 FQNEAQ (reference sequence). The CDR3 sequence is 17 residues long. In DNA form, the CDR3 reads TGTGCCAGCAGCTCGCCCATCGACAGGGGGAGGACAGGTACGCAGTATTAT. Amino acids: CASSSPIDRGRTGTQYY.

The chain recombines TRBV29-1 with TRBJ2-5; D perhaps matches TRBD2 (6 bases). The V gene's germline CDR1 is SQVTM and CDR2 ANQGSEA. The CDR3 totals 12 residues. The CDR3 loop is CGLAPNQETQYF. In DNA, the CDR3 is TGCGGTCTAGCGCCTAACCAAGAGACCCAGTACTTC.

Worth noting for this clonotype: A much bigger clone sits one base away, suggesting this may be a read error. The rearrangement links TRBV24-1 to TRBJ2-3, with D hard to call. Germline V gene sequence: CDR1 KGHDR, CDR2 SFDVKD. This CDR3 has 15 amino acids. V lost 3 bases and J 2 bases, leaving 11 bases between the germline ends. For the CDR3, the DNA is TGTGCCACCAGTGATCTTGGCTCGCACACAGATACGCAGTATTTT. It encodes CATSDLGSHTDTQYF.

This clonotype was observed a few times. The V gene is TRBV10-3, the J gene TRBJ2-4, with TRBD2 identical over 7 bases. Germline trimming cut 10 bases from V and 9 bases from J; bases unmatched to any gene: 9. CDR3 length: 12 residues. Germline V CDR1 and CDR2: ENHRY, SYGVKD. DNA for the CDR3: TGTGCCACAACTAGCGATCCATCCATTCAGTACTTC. Translated, it gives CATTSDPSIQYF.

This clonotype was seen a few times. The germline gene is not matched at one end of the junction; a read error may be the cause. This chain joins TRBV7-8 and TRBJ2-7, with TRBD2 as a possible D gene (5 bases). Germline assignment: CDR1 SGHVS and CDR2 FQNEAQ. The CDR3 sequence is 14 residues long. CDR3 in amino acids: CASRLAPSTYEQYF. CDR3 coding DNA: TGTGCCAGCAGATTAGCGCCGTCCACCTACGAGCAGTACTTC.